This T cell receptor beta chain was profiled in a study of T cell changes during pregnancy in multiple sclerosis. Germline assignment: CDR1 WSHSY and CDR2 SAAADI. V lost 8 bases to trimming and J lost 7 bases, with 14 bases between them. The CDR3 runs 12 residues. Data came from immunoSEQ multiplex PCR; TCRdb stores just in-frame clones and leaves some out. The data show approximately 50,000 clones, approximately 90% seen once. Only one count was recorded for this clone. This specimen was CD8+ T cells from peripheral blood mononuclear cells, taken after pregnancy. This clonotype was obtained from a female donor with multiple sclerosis, enrolled in a pregnancy study. The gene calls are TRBV10-2 and TRBJ1-1, with a possible D match to TRBD1 (5 bases). In DNA, the CDR3 is TGCGCCAGCCAGGGTGGATGGGATGAAGCTTTCTTT. Its protein product is CASQGGWDEAFF.